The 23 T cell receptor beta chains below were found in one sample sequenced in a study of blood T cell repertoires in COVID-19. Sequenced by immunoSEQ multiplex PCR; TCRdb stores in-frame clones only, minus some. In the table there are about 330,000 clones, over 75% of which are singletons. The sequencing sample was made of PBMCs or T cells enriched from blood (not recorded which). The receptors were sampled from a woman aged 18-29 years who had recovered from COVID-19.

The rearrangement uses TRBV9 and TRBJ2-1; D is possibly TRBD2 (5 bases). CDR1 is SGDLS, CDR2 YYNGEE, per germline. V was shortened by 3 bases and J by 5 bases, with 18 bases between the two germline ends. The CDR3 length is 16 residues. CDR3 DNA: TGTGCCAGCAGCGGGATCCGAGGGCGGGTTGACAATGAGCAGTTCTTC. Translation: CASSGIRGRVDNEQFF.

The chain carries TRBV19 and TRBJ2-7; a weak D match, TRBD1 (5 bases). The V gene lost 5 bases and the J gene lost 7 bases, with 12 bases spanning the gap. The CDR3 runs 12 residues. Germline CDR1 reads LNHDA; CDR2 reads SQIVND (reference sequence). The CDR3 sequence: CASSGPGREQYF. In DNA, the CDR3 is TGTGCCAGTAGTGGCCCAGGGCGAGAGCAGTACTTC.

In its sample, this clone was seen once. The CDR3 sequence is CASMAQGEAFF. The CDR3 DNA reads TGTGCCAGCATGGCCCAGGGTGAAGCTTTCTTT. The chain carries TRBV6-5 and TRBJ1-1, with D tentatively TRBD1 (5 bases). CDR3 length equals 11 residues. Germline V gene sequence: CDR1 MNHEY, CDR2 SVGAGI. Trimming stripped 7 bases from V and 7 bases from J, with 10 bases between.

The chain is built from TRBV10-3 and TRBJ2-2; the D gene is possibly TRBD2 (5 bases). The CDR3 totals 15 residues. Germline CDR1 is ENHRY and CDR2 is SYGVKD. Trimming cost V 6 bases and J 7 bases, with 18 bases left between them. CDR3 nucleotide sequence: TGTGCCATCAGGGAAGCGGTCGCGGGCGGCGGGGAGCTGTTTTTT. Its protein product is CAIREAVAGGGELFF.

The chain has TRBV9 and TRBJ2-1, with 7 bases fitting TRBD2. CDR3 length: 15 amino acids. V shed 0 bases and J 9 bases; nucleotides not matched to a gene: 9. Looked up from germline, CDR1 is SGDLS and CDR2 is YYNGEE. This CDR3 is CASSVDLGSGGEQFF. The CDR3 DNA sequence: TGTGCCAGCAGCGTAGACTTAGGGTCGGGAGGTGAGCAGTTCTTC. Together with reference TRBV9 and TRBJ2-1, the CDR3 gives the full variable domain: DSGVTQTPKHLITATGQRVTLRCSPRSGDLSVYWYQQSLDQGLQFLIQYYNGEERAKGNILERFSAQQFPDLHSELNLSSLELGDSALYFCASSVDLGSGGEQFFGPGTRLTVL.

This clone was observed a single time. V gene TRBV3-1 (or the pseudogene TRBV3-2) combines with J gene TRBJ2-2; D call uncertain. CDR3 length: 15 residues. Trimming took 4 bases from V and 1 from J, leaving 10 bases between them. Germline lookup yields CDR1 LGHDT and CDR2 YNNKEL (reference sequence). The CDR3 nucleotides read TGTGCCAGCAGCCCAATCTCAGGGAACACCGGGGAGCTGTTTTTT. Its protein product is CASSPISGNTGELFF.

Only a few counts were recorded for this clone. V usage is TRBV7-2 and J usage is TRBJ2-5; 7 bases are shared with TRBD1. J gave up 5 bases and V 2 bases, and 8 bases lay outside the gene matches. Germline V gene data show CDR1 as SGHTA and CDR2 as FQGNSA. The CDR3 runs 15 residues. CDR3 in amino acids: CASSLQGVASETQYF. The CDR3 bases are TGTGCCAGCAGCTTACAGGGGGTGGCAAGCGAGACCCAGTACTTC.

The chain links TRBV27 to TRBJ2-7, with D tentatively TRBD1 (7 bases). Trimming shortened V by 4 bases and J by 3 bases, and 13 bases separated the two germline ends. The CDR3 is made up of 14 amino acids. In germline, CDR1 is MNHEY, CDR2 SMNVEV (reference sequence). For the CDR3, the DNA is TGTGCCAGCAGTTCCAGGGGGGCCCTCTACGAGCAGTACTTC. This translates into CASSSRGALYEQYF.

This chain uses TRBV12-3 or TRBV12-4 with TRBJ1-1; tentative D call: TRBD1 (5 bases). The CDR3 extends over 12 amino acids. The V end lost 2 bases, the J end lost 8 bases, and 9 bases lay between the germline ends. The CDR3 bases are TGTGCCAGCAGTTTAACGGGACTCGAAGCTTTCTTT. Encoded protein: CASSLTGLEAFF.

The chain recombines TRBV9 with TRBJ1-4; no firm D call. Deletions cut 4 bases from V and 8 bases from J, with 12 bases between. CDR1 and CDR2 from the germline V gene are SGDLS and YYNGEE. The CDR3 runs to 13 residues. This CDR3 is CASSRRDQEKLFF. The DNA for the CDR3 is TGTGCCAGCAGCCGGAGGGATCAAGAAAAACTGTTTTTT.

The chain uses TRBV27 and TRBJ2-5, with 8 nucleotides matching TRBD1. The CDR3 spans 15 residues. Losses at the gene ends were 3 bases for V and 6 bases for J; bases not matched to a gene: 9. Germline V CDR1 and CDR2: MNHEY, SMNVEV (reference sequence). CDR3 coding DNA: TGTGCCAGCAGTTTCAGGGGGCGCGGCGAGAAGACCCAGTACTTC. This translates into CASSFRGRGEKTQYF.

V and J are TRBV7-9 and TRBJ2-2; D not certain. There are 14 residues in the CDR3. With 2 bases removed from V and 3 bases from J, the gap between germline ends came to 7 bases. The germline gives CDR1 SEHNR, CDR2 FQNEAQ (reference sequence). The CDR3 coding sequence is TGTGCCAGCAGCTTAAAACAGTACACCGGGGAGCTGTTTTTT. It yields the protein CASSLKQYTGELFF.

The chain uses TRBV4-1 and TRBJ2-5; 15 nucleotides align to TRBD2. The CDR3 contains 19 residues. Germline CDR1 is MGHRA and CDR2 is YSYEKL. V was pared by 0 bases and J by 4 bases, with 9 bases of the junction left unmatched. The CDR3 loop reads CASSQDHPGLAGGSETQYF. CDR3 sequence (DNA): TGCGCCAGCAGCCAAGATCACCCGGGACTAGCGGGGGGATCAGAGACCCAGTACTTC.

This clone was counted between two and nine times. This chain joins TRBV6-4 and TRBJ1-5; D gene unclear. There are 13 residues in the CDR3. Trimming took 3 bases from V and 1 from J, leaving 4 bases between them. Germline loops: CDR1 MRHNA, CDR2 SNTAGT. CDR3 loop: CASSEESNQPQHF. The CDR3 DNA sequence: TGTGCCAGCAGTGAAGAGAGCAATCAGCCCCAGCATTTT.

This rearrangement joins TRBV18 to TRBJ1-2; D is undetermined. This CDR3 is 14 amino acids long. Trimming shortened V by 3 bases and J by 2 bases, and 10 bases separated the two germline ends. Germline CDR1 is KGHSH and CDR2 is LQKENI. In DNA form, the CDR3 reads TGTGCCAGCTCACCTGCGGGATACAACTATGGCTACACCTTC. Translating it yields CASSPAGYNYGYTF. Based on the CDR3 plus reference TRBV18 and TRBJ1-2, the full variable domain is NAGVMQNPRHLVRRRGQEARLRCSPMKGHSHVYWYRQLPEEGLKFMVYLQKENIIDESGMPKERFSAEFPKEGPSILRIQQVVRGDSAAYFCASSPAGYNYGYTFGSGTRLTVV.

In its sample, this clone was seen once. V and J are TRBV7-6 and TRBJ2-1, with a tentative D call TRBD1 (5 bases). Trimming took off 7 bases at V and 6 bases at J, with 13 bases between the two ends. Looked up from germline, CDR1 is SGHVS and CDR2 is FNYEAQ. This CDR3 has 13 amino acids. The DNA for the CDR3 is TGTGCCAGCACTTCTGTAAGGGGCAATGAGCAGTTCTTC. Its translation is CASTSVRGNEQFF.

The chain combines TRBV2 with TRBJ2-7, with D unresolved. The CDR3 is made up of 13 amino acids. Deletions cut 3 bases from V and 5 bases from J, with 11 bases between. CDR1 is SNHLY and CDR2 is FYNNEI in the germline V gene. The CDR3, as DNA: TGTGCCAGCAGTGAGAGACAAACTGACGAGCAGTACTTC. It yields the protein CASSERQTDEQYF.

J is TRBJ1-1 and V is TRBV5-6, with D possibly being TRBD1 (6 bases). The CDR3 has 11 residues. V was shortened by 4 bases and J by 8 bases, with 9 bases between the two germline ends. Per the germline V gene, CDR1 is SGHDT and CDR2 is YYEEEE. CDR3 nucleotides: TGTGCCAGCAGCGGAACAGGGGAAGCTTTCTTT. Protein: CASSGTGEAFF.

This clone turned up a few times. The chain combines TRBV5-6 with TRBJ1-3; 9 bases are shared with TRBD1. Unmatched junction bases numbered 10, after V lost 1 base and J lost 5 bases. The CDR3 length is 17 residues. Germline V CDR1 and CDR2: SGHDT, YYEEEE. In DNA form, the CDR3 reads TGTGCCAGCAGCTTGACGGGAAGCGGGACAGGGAGAAACACCATATATTTT. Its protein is CASSLTGSGTGRNTIYF.

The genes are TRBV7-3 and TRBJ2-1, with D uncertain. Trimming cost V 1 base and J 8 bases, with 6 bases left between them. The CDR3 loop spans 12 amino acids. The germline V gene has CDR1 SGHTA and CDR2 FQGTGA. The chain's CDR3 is CASSLSRDEQFF. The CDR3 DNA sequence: TGTGCCAGCAGCTTAAGCCGCGATGAGCAGTTCTTC.

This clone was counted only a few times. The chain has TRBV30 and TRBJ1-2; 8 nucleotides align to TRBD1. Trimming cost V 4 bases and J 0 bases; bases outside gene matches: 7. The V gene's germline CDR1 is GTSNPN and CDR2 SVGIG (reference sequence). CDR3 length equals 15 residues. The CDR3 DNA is TGTGCCTGGACACGCACAGGGGGGACTAACTATGGCTACACCTTC. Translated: CAWTRTGGTNYGYTF.

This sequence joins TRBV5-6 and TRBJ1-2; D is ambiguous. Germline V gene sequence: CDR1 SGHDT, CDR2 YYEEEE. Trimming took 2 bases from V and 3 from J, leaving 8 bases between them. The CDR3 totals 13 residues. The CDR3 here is CASSLQTYYGYTF. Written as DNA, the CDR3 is TGTGCCAGCAGCTTACAGACCTACTATGGCTACACCTTC.

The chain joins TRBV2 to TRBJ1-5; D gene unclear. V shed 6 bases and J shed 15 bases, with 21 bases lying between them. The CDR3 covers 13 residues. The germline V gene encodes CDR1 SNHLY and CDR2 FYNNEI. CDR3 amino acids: CASSPDWRQNLHF. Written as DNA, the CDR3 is TGTGCCAGCAGCCCGGACTGGCGGCAGAATCTGCATTTT. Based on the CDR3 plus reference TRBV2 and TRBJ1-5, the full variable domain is EPEVTQTPSHQVTQMGQEVILRCVPISNHLYFYWYRQILGQKVEFLVSFYNNEISEKSEIFDDQFSVERPDGSNFTLKIRSTKLEDSAMYFCASSPDWRQNLHFGDGTRLSIL.